The clone carrying this T cell receptor (beta chain) was counted only a few times. Its antigen is as yet unknown. This sample was included in a study of identical twins. General observations from the study: Out-of-frame alpha sequences common to twins were enriched for low generation probability.

Template switching added a universal primer binding site, and final cDNA carried unique molecular identifiers. TCRdb called the 5' RACE reads again in MiXCR, with one record for every CDR3 protein. The table includes about 530,000 distinct CDR3 sequences, 20% to 25% detected once. Germline assignment: CDR1 DFQATT and CDR2 SNEGSKA (reference sequence). Deletions cut 6 bases from V and 0 bases from J, with 7 bases between. The length of the CDR3 is 12 residues. These same records also appear under a second study, on yellow fever vaccine responses in identical twins.

Sample: CD4+ T cells sorted from blood. The rearrangement joins TRBV20-1 to TRBJ2-3; D might be TRBD2 (5 bases). The sequence came from a woman younger than 35 in good health. The CDR3 here is CSAGGSTDTQYF. CDR3 nucleotide sequence: TGCAGTGCGGGCGGGAGCACAGATACGCAGTATTTT.